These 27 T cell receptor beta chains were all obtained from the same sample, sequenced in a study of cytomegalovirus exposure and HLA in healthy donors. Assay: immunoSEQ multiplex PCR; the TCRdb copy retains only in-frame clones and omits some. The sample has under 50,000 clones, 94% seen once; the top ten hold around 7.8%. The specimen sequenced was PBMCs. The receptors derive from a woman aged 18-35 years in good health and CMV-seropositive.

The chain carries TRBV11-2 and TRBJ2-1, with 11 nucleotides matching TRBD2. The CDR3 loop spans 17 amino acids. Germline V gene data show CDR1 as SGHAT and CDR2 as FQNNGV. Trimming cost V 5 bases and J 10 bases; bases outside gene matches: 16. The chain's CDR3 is CASSPSMGTSGLREQFF. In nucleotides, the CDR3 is TGTGCCAGCAGCCCATCAATGGGGACTAGCGGTCTTCGGGAGCAGTTCTTC.

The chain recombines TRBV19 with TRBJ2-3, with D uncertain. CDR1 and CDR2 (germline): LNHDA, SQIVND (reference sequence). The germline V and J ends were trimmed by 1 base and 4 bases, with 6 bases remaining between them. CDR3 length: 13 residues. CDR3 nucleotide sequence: TGTGCCAGTAGTATAGGGCTTGCAGATACGCAGTATTTT. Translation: CASSIGLADTQYF. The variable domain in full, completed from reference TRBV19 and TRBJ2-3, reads DGGITQSPKYLFRKEGQNVTLSCEQNLNHDAMYWYRQDPGQGLRLIYYSQIVNDFQKGDIAEGYSVSREKKESFPLTVTSAQKNPTAFYLCASSIGLADTQYFGPGTRLTVL.

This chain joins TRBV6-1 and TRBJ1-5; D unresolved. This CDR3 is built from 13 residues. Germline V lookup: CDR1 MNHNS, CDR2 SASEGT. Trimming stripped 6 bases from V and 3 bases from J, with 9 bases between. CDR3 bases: TGTGCCAGCAGGCAGACAATCAATCAGCCCCAGCATTTT. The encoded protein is CASRQTINQPQHF.

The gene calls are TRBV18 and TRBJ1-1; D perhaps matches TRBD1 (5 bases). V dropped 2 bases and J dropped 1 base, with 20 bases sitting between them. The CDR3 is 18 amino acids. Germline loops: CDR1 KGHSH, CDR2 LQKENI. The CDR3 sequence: CASSPSRALEWGNTEAFF. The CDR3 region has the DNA TGTGCCAGCTCACCATCCAGGGCCCTTGAATGGGGGAACACTGAAGCTTTCTTT.

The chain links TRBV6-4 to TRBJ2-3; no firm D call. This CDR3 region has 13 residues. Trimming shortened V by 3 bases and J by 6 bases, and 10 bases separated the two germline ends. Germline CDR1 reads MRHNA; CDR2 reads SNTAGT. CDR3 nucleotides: TGTGCCAGCAGTGAGGCGGCCCAGGATACGCAGTATTTT. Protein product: CASSEAAQDTQYF.

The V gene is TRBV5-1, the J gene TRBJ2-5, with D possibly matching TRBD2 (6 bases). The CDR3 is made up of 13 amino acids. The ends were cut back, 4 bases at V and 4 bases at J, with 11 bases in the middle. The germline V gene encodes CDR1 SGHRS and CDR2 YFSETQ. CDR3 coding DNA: TGCGCCAGCAGCCTGACTAGTCCAGAGACCCAGTACTTC. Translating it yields CASSLTSPETQYF.

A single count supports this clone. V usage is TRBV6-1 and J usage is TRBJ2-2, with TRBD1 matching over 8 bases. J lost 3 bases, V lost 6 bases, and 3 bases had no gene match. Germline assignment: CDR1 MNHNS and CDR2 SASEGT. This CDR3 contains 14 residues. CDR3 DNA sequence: TGTGCCAGCAGCCGACAGGGGTACACCGGGGAGCTGTTTTTT. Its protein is CASSRQGYTGELFF.

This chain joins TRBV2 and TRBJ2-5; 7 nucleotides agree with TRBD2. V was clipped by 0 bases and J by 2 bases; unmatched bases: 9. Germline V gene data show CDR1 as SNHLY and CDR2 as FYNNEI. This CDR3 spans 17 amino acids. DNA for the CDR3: TGTGCCAGCAGTGAAGCGCTTGGCCTAGCGGCACAAGAGACCCAGTACTTC. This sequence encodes CASSEALGLAAQETQYF.

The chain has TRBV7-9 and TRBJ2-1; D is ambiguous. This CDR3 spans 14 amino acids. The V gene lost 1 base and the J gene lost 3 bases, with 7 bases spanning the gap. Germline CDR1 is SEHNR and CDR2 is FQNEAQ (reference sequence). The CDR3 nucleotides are TGTGCCAGCAGCTTAGAACAGAGCTACAATGAGCAGTTCTTC. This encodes CASSLEQSYNEQFF.

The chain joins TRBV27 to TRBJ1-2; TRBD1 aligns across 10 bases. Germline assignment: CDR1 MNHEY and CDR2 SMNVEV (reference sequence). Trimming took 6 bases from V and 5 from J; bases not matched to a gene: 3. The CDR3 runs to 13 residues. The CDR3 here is CASRPGQGYGYTF. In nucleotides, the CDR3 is TGTGCCAGCAGGCCGGGACAGGGGTATGGCTACACCTTC.

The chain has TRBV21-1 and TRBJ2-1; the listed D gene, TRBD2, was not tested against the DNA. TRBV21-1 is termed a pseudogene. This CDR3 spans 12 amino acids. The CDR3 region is CASSKCRNEQFF. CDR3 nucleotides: TGTGCCAGCAGCAAATGTCGGAATGAGCAGTTCTTC.

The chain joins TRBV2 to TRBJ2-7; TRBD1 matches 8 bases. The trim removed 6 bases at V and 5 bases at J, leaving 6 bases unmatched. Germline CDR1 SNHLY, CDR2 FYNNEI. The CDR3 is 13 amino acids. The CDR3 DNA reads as TGTGCCAGCAGAGGACAGGGTATCGACGAGCAGTACTTC. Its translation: CASRGQGIDEQYF.

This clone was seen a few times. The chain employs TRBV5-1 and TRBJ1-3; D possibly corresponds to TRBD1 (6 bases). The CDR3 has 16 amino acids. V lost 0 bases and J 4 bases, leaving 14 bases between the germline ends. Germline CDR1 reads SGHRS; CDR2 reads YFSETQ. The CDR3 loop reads CASSLVGQQIGNTIYF. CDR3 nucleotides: TGCGCCAGCAGCTTGGTTGGACAGCAAATCGGAAACACCATATATTTT.

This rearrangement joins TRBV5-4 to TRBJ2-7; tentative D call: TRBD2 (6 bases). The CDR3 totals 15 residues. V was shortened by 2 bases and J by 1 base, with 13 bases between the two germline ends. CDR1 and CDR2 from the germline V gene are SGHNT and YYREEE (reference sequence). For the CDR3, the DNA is TGTGCCAGCAGCTTTTACGGGAGTAATTCCTACGAGCAGTACTTC. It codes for CASSFYGSNSYEQYF.

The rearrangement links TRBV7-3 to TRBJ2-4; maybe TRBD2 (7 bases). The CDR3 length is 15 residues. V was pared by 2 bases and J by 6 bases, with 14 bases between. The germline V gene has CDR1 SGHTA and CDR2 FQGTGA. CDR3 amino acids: CASSLSSGGGNIQYF. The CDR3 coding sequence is TGTGCCAGCAGCTTATCTAGCGGAGGGGGAAACATTCAGTACTTC.

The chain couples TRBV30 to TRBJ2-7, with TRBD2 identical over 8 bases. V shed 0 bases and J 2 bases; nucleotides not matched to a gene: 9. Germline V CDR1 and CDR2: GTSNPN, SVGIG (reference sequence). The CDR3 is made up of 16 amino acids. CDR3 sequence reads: CAWSVPGGRYPYEQYF. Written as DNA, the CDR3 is TGTGCCTGGAGTGTACCGGGGGGGAGGTACCCCTACGAGCAGTACTTC.

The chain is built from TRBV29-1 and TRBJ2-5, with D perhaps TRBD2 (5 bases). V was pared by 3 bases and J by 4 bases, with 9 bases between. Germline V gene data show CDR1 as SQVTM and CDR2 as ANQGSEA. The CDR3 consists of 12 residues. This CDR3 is CSVEGGGETQYF. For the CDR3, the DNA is TGCAGCGTTGAGGGCGGAGGAGAGACCCAGTACTTC.

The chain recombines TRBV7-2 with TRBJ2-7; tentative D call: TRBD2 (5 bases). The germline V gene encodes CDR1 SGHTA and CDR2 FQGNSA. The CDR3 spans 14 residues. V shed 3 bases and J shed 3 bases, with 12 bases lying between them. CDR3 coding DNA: TGTGCCAGCAGCTTCCGGACTGATTACTACGAGCAGTACTTC. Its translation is CASSFRTDYYEQYF. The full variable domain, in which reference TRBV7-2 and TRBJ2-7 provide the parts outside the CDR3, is GAGVSQSPSNKVTEKGKDVELRCDPISGHTALYWYRQSLGQGLEFLIYFQGNSAPDKSGLPSDRFSAERTGGSVSTLTIQRTQQEDSAVYLCASSFRTDYYEQYFGPGTRLTVT.

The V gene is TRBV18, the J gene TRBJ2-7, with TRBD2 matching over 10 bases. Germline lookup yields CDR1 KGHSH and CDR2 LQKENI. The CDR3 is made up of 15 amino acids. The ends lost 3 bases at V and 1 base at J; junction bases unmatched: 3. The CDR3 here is CASSPGTSVSYEQYF. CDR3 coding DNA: TGTGCCAGCTCACCCGGGACTAGCGTATCCTACGAGCAGTACTTC.

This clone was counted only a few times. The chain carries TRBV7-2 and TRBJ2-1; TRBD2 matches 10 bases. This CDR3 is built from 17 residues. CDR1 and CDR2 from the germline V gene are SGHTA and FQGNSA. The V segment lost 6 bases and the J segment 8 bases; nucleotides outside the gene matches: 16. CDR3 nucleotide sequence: TGTGCCAGCAGTCGGACTAGCGGCACTGTCGCGACACATGAGCAGTTCTTC. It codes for CASSRTSGTVATHEQFF.

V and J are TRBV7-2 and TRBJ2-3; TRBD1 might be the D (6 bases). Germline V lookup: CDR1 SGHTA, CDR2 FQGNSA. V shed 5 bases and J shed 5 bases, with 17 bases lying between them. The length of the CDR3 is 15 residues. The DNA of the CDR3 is TGTGCCAGCAGCCCAGGGGCAGGGTCTCTAGATACGCAGTATTTT. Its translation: CASSPGAGSLDTQYF.

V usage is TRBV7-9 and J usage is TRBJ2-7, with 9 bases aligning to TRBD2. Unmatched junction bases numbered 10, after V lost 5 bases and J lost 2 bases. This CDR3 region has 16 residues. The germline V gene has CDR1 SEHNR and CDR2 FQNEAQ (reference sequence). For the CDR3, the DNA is TGTGCCAGCAGCGGTTCGCGCGGGAGGGTCGCCTACGAGCAGTACTTC. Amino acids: CASSGSRGRVAYEQYF.

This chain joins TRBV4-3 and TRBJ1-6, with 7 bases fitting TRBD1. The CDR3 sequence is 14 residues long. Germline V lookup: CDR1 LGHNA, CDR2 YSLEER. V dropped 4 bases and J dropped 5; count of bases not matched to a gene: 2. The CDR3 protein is CASSLGQNNSPLHF. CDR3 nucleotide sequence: TGCGCCAGCAGCCTGGGACAGAATAATTCACCCCTCCACTTT.

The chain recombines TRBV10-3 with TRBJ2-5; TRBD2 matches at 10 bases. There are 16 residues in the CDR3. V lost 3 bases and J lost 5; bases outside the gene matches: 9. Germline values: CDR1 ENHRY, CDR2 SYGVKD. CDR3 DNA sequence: TGTGCCATCAGTGATCTTCGAGCGGGAGGGGTTGAGACCCAGTACTTC. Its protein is CAISDLRAGGVETQYF.

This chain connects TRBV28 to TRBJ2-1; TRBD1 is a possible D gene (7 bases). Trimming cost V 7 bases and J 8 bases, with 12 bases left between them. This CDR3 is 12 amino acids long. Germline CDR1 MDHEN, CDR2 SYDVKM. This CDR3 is CASIGGGHEQFF. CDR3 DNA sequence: TGTGCCAGCATCGGAGGGGGCCATGAGCAGTTCTTC.

CDR3: CASSAGRAVRGTQYF. The CDR3 DNA reads as TGTGCCAGCAGCGCCGGTAGGGCCGTTAGGGGGACCCAGTACTTC. The rearrangement uses TRBV5-4 and TRBJ2-5; tentatively, D is TRBD1 (5 bases). Trimming pared 4 bases from V and 7 bases from J, leaving 20 bases between. The germline CDR1 and CDR2 sequences are SGHNT and YYREEE (reference sequence). The CDR3 has 15 amino acids.

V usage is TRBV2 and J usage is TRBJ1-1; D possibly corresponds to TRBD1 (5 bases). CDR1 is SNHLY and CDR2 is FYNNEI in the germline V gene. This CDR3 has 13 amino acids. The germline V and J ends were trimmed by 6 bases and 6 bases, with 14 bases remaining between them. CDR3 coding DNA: TGTGCCAGCAGGGGGCGCGGTGGATCTGAAGCTTTCTTT. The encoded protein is CASRGRGGSEAFF.